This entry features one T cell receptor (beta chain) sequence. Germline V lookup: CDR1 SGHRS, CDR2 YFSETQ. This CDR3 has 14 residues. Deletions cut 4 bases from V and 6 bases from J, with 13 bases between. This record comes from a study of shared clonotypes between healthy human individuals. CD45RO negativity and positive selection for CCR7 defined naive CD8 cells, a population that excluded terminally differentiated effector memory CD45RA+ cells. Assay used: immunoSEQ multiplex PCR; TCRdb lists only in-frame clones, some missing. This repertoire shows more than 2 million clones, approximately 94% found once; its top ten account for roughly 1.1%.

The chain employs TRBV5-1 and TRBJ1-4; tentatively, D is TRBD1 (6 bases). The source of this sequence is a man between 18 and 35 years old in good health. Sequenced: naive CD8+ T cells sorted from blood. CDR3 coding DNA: TGCGCCAGCAGCCATGACAGGACAGATGAAAAACTGTTTTTT. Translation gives CASSHDRTDEKLFF. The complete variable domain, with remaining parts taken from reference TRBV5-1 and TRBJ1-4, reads KAGVTQTPRYLIKTRGQQVTLSCSPISGHRSVSWYQQTPGQGLQFLFEYFSETQRNKGNFPGRFSGRQFSNSRSEMNVSTLELGDSALYLCASSHDRTDEKLFFGSGTQLSVL.